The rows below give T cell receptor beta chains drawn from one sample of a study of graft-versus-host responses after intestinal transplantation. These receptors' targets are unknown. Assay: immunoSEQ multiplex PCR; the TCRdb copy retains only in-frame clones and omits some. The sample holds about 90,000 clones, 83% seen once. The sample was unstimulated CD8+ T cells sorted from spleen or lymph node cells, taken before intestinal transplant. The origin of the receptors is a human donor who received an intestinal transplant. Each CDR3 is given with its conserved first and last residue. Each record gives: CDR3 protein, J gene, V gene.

cdr3_aa: CASSLKTTGHNEQFF
j_call: TRBJ2-1
v_call: TRBV7-3

cdr3_aa: CASSQDPATGYEQYF
j_call: TRBJ2-7
v_call: TRBV4-1

cdr3_aa: CASSDRVAGAADTQYF
j_call: TRBJ2-3
v_call: TRBV7-6

cdr3_aa: CASSSMNTEAFF
j_call: TRBJ1-1
v_call: TRBV5-1

cdr3_aa: CASSSWTAGGTDTQYF
j_call: TRBJ2-3
v_call: TRBV5-4

cdr3_aa: CASSTTPSGNTIYF
j_call: TRBJ1-3
v_call: TRBV2

cdr3_aa: CASSLEGLLYEQYF
j_call: TRBJ2-7
v_call: TRBV5-5

cdr3_aa: CASSPSPGGWADTQYF
j_call: TRBJ2-3
v_call: TRBV4-3

cdr3_aa: CASSLQGQQETQYF
j_call: TRBJ2-5
v_call: TRBV27

cdr3_aa: CASSLEEGRANTGELFF
j_call: TRBJ2-2
v_call: TRBV13

cdr3_aa: CASSFLNRAPNQPQHF
j_call: TRBJ1-5
v_call: TRBV28

cdr3_aa: CASSFTGDGYTF
j_call: TRBJ1-2
v_call: TRBV11-2

cdr3_aa: CASSMLTGLQPQHF
j_call: TRBJ1-5
v_call: TRBV19

cdr3_aa: CASSQDPPRGGQETQYF
j_call: TRBJ2-5
v_call: TRBV4-1

cdr3_aa: CASTLWGGNYGYTF
j_call: TRBJ1-2
v_call: TRBV11-2

cdr3_aa: CASSRTSGVYGEQFF
j_call: TRBJ2-1
v_call: TRBV11-1

cdr3_aa: CSAGRDWRENTGELFF
j_call: TRBJ2-2
v_call: TRBV29-1

cdr3_aa: CASSLVPPSSSSYNEQFF
j_call: TRBJ2-1
v_call: TRBV7-6

cdr3_aa: CASSQEGRKVSSYEQYF
j_call: TRBJ2-7
v_call: TRBV4-2

cdr3_aa: CASSLEGGGDQPQHF
j_call: TRBJ1-5
v_call: TRBV7-9

cdr3_aa: CSARENYGYTF
j_call: TRBJ1-2
v_call: TRBV20-1

cdr3_aa: CASSLGPAGVLYNEQFF
j_call: TRBJ2-1
v_call: TRBV27

cdr3_aa: CASGLVLGGFTDTQYF
j_call: TRBJ2-3
v_call: TRBV12-5

cdr3_aa: CASSSQISYEQYF
j_call: TRBJ2-7
v_call: TRBV19

cdr3_aa: CARDKSQYF
j_call: TRBJ2-7
v_call: TRBV6-1

cdr3_aa: CASSLRGANQPQHF
j_call: TRBJ1-5
v_call: TRBV28

cdr3_aa: CATSSGGAAETQYF
j_call: TRBJ2-5
v_call: TRBV15

cdr3_aa: CSVEGPLWGGLAQDTQYF
j_call: TRBJ2-3
v_call: TRBV29-1

cdr3_aa: CASSLTGFGTGELFF
j_call: TRBJ2-2
v_call: TRBV28

cdr3_aa: CASSPGWTNVLTF
j_call: TRBJ2-6
v_call: TRBV7-3

cdr3_aa: CASSQGAGVEETQYF
j_call: TRBJ2-5
v_call: TRBV7-3

cdr3_aa: CASSLGVNGKNIQYF
j_call: TRBJ2-4
v_call: TRBV5-1

cdr3_aa: CASSFGTDTQYF
j_call: TRBJ2-3
v_call: TRBV11-3

cdr3_aa: CASSRTGEKGGYTF
j_call: TRBJ1-2
v_call: TRBV4-1

cdr3_aa: CASREGATEAFF
j_call: TRBJ1-1
v_call: TRBV27

cdr3_aa: CASSHVGQSTGELFF
j_call: TRBJ2-2
v_call: TRBV6-6

cdr3_aa: CASSPRTSGVYNEQFF
j_call: TRBJ2-1
v_call: TRBV7-9

cdr3_aa: CASSYSTGENTDTQYF
j_call: TRBJ2-3
v_call: TRBV6-5

cdr3_aa: CASAAGGLEGYTF
j_call: TRBJ1-2
v_call: TRBV2

cdr3_aa: CASSDMGGRTDTQYF
j_call: TRBJ2-3
v_call: TRBV7-3

cdr3_aa: CSVVAGSSYEQYF
j_call: TRBJ2-7
v_call: TRBV29-1

cdr3_aa: CSASRGEQFF
j_call: TRBJ2-1
v_call: TRBV20-1

cdr3_aa: CAISLADRTDTQYF
j_call: TRBJ2-3
v_call: TRBV10-3

cdr3_aa: CASSVEAATYNEQFF
j_call: TRBJ2-1
v_call: TRBV9

cdr3_aa: CASSVEGRLAADTQYF
j_call: TRBJ2-3
v_call: TRBV9

cdr3_aa: CASSKFGRLLPGQGQFNEQFF
j_call: TRBJ2-1
v_call: TRBV21-1